The TCR beta chain under discussion was sequenced for a study of blood T cell repertoires in COVID-19. Study at large: Samples of COVID-19 (acute and convalescent) were obtained from the United States, Italy and Spain. PBMCs, B-cell-depleted T cells, or T cells were the source of the cDNA or gDNA that made up the material.

In germline, CDR1 is MNHEY, CDR2 SVGAGI. There are 15 residues in the CDR3. Trimming left V 6 bases short and J 2 bases short, with 17 bases between. Authors' processing steps: Reference gene primer amplification yielded estimated nucleated cell counts. Produced via immunoSEQ multiplex PCR; TCRdb's table is partial and in-frame only. The V and J calls and clone size are taken from that table; D and trimming were inferred from the DNA. The sample lists 450,000 to 500,000 clones; 80% to 90% were seen once. The chain has TRBV6-5 and TRBJ2-7, with D maybe TRBD1 (6 bases). This TCR was recovered from a human donor in a cohort sampled during active COVID-19. Sample: peripheral blood. CDR3 region: CASSLRDKGPYEQYF. DNA of the CDR3: TGTGCCAGCAGCCTCCGGGACAAGGGGCCCTACGAGCAGTACTTC.